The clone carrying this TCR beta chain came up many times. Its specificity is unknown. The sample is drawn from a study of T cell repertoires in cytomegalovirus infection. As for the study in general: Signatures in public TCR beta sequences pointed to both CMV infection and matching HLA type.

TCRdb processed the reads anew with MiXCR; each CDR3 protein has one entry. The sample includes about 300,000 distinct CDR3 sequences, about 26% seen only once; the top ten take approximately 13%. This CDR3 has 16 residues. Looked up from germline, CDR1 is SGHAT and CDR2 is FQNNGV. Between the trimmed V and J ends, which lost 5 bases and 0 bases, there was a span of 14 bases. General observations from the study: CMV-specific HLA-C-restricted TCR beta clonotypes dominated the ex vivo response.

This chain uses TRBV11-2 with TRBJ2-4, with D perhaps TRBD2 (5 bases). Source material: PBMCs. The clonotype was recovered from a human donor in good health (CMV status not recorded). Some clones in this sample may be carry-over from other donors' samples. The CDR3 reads CASSTRADLAKNIQYF. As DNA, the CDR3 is TGTGCCAGCAGCACCCGAGCGGATCTAGCCAAAAACATTCAGTACTTC.